This TCR beta chain was found in a study of identical twins. Whole-study results and caveats: The models systematically underestimated how much out-of-frame TCR alpha was shared in monozygotic twins.

V gave up 4 bases and J gave up 6 bases, with 10 bases separating them. Germline V gene data show CDR1 as SGHDN and CDR2 as FVKESK. This CDR3 comprises 14 residues. This clonotype was found a few times. The antigen remains unidentified. TCRdb re-derived calls from the 5' RACE reads in MiXCR, one entry per CDR3 protein. Of 250,000 to 350,000 distinct CDR3 sequences in the sample, about 8% were seen once. The data also belong to a second study, concerning yellow fever vaccine responses in identical twins.

Sequencing was done on a sample of memory (CD45RO+) T cells sorted from blood. This sequence originates from a woman aged 18-29 years in good health. The chain has TRBV14 and TRBJ1-6; D ambiguous. CDR3 bases: TGTGCCAGCAGCCCGGCCATCCTTAATTCACCCCTCCACTTT. Amino acids: CASSPAILNSPLHF.